This T cell receptor (beta chain) was observed in a study of OX40 agonist ivuxolimab in advanced cancers. Study background: Each patient was given ivuxolimab into a vein every 2 weeks, at 0.01 to 10 mg/kg. Partial responses occurred in Three dose-escalation patients, one with hepatocellular carcinoma and two with cutaneous melanoma.

The table came from immunoSEQ multiplex PCR; TCRdb's copy has only in-frame clones and leaves some out. The table records tens of thousands of clones, roughly 87% of them present only once. Germline V gives CDR1 LGHNA, CDR2 YNFKEQ. The CDR3 is made up of 15 amino acids. Trimming cost V 0 bases and J 3 bases, with 9 bases left between them. This chain links TRBV4-2 with TRBJ1-5, with a weak D call TRBD1 (5 bases). Sequencing was performed on CD4+ or CD8+ T cells sorted from blood, taken in a trial of the OX40 agonist ivuxolimab. This clonotype originated in an adult with an advanced solid tumor such as melanoma, head and neck, liver or kidney cancer. The CDR3 coding sequence is TGTGCCAGCAGCCAAGATTCGGGGGTCAATCAGCCCCAGCATTTT. This sequence encodes CASSQDSGVNQPQHF.